The 20 T cell receptor beta chains below come from one sample, sequenced in a study of T cells after yellow fever vaccination. MiXCR was run by TCRdb on the 5' RACE reads, yielding one entry per CDR3 protein. The sample holds 90,000 to 150,000 distinct CDR3 sequences, about 6.8% seen once. The sample in question was CD4+ T cells sorted from PBMCs, obtained 45 days after the first yellow fever vaccination. The receptors originated from a young man who received the YFV17D yellow fever vaccine.

This clonotype came up many times. The rearrangement joins TRBV20-1 to TRBJ2-3; TRBD2 matches 8 bases. This CDR3 comprises 14 residues. J gave up 2 bases and V 0 bases, and 1 base lay outside the gene matches. Germline lookup yields CDR1 DFQATT and CDR2 SNEGSKA (reference sequence). The CDR3 reads CSARDSGVTDTQYF. CDR3 DNA: TGCAGTGCTAGAGATAGCGGGGTCACAGATACGCAGTATTTT.

In its sample, this clonotype was seen many times. As DNA, the CDR3 is TGTGCCGTCGCAGGGGACACCGGGGAGCTGTTTTTT. This encodes CAVAGDTGELFF. The rearrangement joins TRBV11-3 to TRBJ2-2, with TRBD1 as a possible D gene (6 bases). CDR3 length: 12 amino acids. Between the trimmed V and J ends, which lost 11 bases and 3 bases, there was a span of 10 bases. The germline gives CDR1 SGHNT, CDR2 YENEEA.

The table lists this clonotype with many counts. The chain uses TRBV7-2 and TRBJ1-3; 11 nucleotides align to TRBD1. Germline CDR1 reads SGHTA; CDR2 reads FQGNSA. Losses at the gene ends were 3 bases for V and 10 bases for J; bases not matched to a gene: 2. The CDR3 consists of 13 residues. CDR3 nucleotide sequence: TGTGCCAGCAGCTTTGGGACAGGGGGGACCATATATTTT. Encoded protein: CASSFGTGGTIYF. The entire variable domain, with the rest obtained from reference TRBV7-2 and TRBJ1-3, is as follows: GAGVSQSPSNKVTEKGKDVELRCDPISGHTALYWYRQSLGQGLEFLIYFQGNSAPDKSGLPSDRFSAERTGGSVSTLTIQRTQQEDSAVYLCASSFGTGGTIYFGEGSWLTVV.

This clonotype has at least ten counts. The chain recombines TRBV7-2 with TRBJ2-1; 13 bases map to TRBD2. Germline lookup yields CDR1 SGHTA and CDR2 FQGNSA. The CDR3 runs 16 residues. J gave up 10 bases and V 5 bases, and 11 bases lay outside the gene matches. As DNA, the CDR3 is TGTGCCAGCAGCGCCGACCGACTAGCGGGGGGAAGGGAGCAGTTCTTC. Translating gives CASSADRLAGGREQFF.

The sample holds many counts of this clonotype. This rearrangement joins TRBV4-3 to TRBJ2-1; TRBD2 is a possible D gene (5 bases). This CDR3 comprises 13 residues. V lost 1 base and J 9 bases, leaving 10 bases between the germline ends. The germline CDR1 and CDR2 sequences are LGHNA and YSLEER. CDR3 nucleotide sequence: TGCGCCAGCAGCCAAGGGCGGGCACGTGAGCAGTTCTTC. Its translation is CASSQGRAREQFF.

This clonotype was seen many times. The rearrangement links TRBV29-1 to TRBJ2-5; the D gene is possibly TRBD1 (5 bases). The V end lost 7 bases, the J end lost 0 bases, and 12 bases lay between the germline ends. CDR3 length equals 13 residues. Germline V gives CDR1 SQVTM, CDR2 ANQGSEA. The CDR3 reads CSATATDQETQYF. DNA of the CDR3: TGCAGCGCTACTGCGACAGACCAAGAGACCCAGTACTTC.

This clonotype has more than one count but fewer than ten. The gene calls are TRBV5-1 and TRBJ1-5, with unresolved D. Germline V lookup: CDR1 SGHRS, CDR2 YFSETQ. The CDR3 loop spans 15 amino acids. V was clipped by 4 bases and J by 4 bases, with 15 bases between them. The CDR3: CASSPGPTSNQPQHF. CDR3 coding DNA: TGCGCCAGCAGCCCCGGACCGACAAGTAATCAGCCCCAGCATTTT.

This clonotype was found a few times. The chain uses TRBV6-1 and TRBJ2-1; 10 bases are shared with TRBD2. Trimming at V came to 6 bases and at J to 10 bases, leaving 9 bases not matched to a gene. CDR3 size: 14 residues. Germline CDR1 MNHNS, CDR2 SASEGT. The CDR3 DNA follows: TGTGCCAGCAGACCGGGACTAGCGATCGGGGAGCAGTTCTTC. It specifies CASRPGLAIGEQFF.

The V gene is TRBV5-4, the J gene TRBJ2-7; 8 bases are a match to TRBD1. This CDR3 has 15 residues. Germline CDR1 reads SGHNT; CDR2 reads YYREEE (reference sequence). V lost 4 bases, J lost 0 bases, and 6 bases stayed unmatched. The CDR3 protein is CASSAGQGSSYEQYF. As DNA, the CDR3 is TGTGCCAGCAGCGCAGGACAGGGAAGCTCCTACGAGCAGTACTTC.

The chain uses TRBV28 and TRBJ2-7; 8 positions match TRBD1. V dropped 5 bases and J dropped 4; count of bases not matched to a gene: 10. CDR3 length equals 15 residues. Germline CDR1 is MDHEN and CDR2 is SYDVKM. CDR3 in amino acids: CASSESGTGLYEQYV. CDR3 nucleotides: TGTGCCAGCAGTGAATCGGGGACAGGCCTTTACGAGCAGTACGTC.

CDR3 sequence reads: CASSSVRNSPLHF. Here the CDR3 DNA reads TGTGCCAGCAGCTCCGTGAGGAATTCACCCCTCCACTTT. V is TRBV12-3 or TRBV12-4 and J is TRBJ1-6; D is uncertain. The CDR3 spans 13 residues. The germline V and J ends were trimmed by 6 bases and 7 bases, with 10 bases remaining between them.

There are many counts of this clonotype. The V call is TRBV20-1, the J call TRBJ2-7; maybe TRBD1 (5 bases). This CDR3 region has 14 residues. Germline CDR1 reads DFQATT; CDR2 reads SNEGSKA (reference sequence). Trimming pared 6 bases from V and 1 base from J, leaving 16 bases between. CDR3 DNA sequence: TGCAGTGCGACCATAGGGGCAGCTTCCTACGAGCAGTACTTC. Its protein product is CSATIGAASYEQYF.

This clonotype occurred a few times. V is TRBV2 and J is TRBJ2-5, with 13 bases matching TRBD2. Germline assignment: CDR1 SNHLY and CDR2 FYNNEI. The CDR3 has 17 residues. J was trimmed by 5 bases and V by 5 bases; bases with no gene match: 11. CDR3 DNA sequence: TGTGCCAGCAGTCCCAGGGTACTAGCGGGGGGGCCGGAGACCCAGTACTTC. This encodes CASSPRVLAGGPETQYF.

This chain joins TRBV12-3 or TRBV12-4 and TRBJ1-5, with unresolved D. Trimming cost V 6 bases and J 0 bases, with 9 bases left between them. The CDR3 spans 14 residues. CDR3 sequence reads: CASSPTNSNQPQHF. DNA for the CDR3: TGTGCCAGCAGCCCCACTAATAGCAATCAGCCCCAGCATTTT.

This clonotype appeared many times. V usage is TRBV6-1 and J usage is TRBJ2-4; D is ambiguous. V was pared by 2 bases and J by 2 bases, with 7 bases between. Germline-derived CDR1 and CDR2 are MNHNS and SASEGT. The CDR3 loop spans 14 amino acids. CDR3 nucleotides: TGTGCCAGCAGTGAAAGGGTCTCCAAAAACATTCAGTACTTC. This codes for CASSERVSKNIQYF.

Many counts were recorded for this clonotype. This chain connects TRBV20-1 to TRBJ2-3; the D call may be TRBD1 or TRBD2 (5 bases each). The germline V and J ends were trimmed by 0 bases and 3 bases, with 22 bases remaining between them. CDR3 length equals 18 residues. In germline, CDR1 is DFQATT, CDR2 SNEGSKA (reference sequence). The CDR3 sequence is CSARDRGERPRVTDTQYF. CDR3 bases: TGCAGTGCTAGAGATAGAGGGGAGAGGCCTAGGGTGACAGATACGCAGTATTTT.

In this sample, this clonotype turned up many times. The rearrangement joins TRBV5-1 to TRBJ1-1; weak D call: TRBD1 (5 bases). The germline V gene has CDR1 SGHRS and CDR2 YFSETQ. V dropped 4 bases and J dropped 4 bases, with 17 bases sitting between them. The CDR3 covers 15 residues. The CDR3 DNA reads TGCGCCAGCAGCCCGGGGTCTACTGGGGGCACTGAAGCTTTCTTT. Its protein is CASSPGSTGGTEAFF.

This clonotype appeared many times. This chain connects TRBV5-1 to TRBJ2-3; 9 nucleotides agree with TRBD2. The length of the CDR3 is 14 residues. CDR1 SGHRS and CDR2 YFSETQ come from the germline V gene. V dropped 7 bases and J dropped 2; count of bases not matched to a gene: 5. The CDR3 region is CASLAGLPTDTQYF. Here the CDR3 DNA reads TGCGCCAGCCTAGCGGGGCTTCCCACAGATACGCAGTATTTT. Using reference TRBV5-1 and TRBJ2-3 for the parts outside the CDR3, the full variable domain is KAGVTQTPRYLIKTRGQQVTLSCSPISGHRSVSWYQQTPGQGLQFLFEYFSETQRNKGNFPGRFSGRQFSNSRSEMNVSTLELGDSALYLCASLAGLPTDTQYFGPGTRLTVL.

The chain's CDR3 is CASTQGSDYEQYF. In nucleotides, the CDR3 is TGTGCCAGTACCCAGGGCTCGGACTACGAGCAGTACTTC. J is TRBJ2-7 and V is TRBV19; D might be TRBD1 (5 bases). The CDR3 has 13 amino acids. The germline gives CDR1 LNHDA, CDR2 SQIVND (reference sequence). The germline V and J ends were trimmed by 7 bases and 3 bases, with 13 bases remaining between them. The variable domain in full, with the rest retrieved from reference TRBV19 and TRBJ2-7, is DGGITQSPKYLFRKEGQNVTLSCEQNLNHDAMYWYRQDPGQGLRLIYYSQIVNDFQKGDIAEGYSVSREKKESFPLTVTSAQKNPTAFYLCASTQGSDYEQYFGPGTRLTVT.

This clonotype came up many times. The chain joins TRBV19 to TRBJ1-3; D is ambiguous. CDR1 is LNHDA, CDR2 SQIVND, per germline (reference sequence). V was pared by 8 bases and J by 4 bases, with 21 bases between. The CDR3 sequence is 16 residues long. CDR3 DNA sequence: TGTGCCAGTTCTCTTACCGCGGCAAACGCCGGAAACACCATATATTTT. It encodes CASSLTAANAGNTIYF. The complete variable domain, with remaining parts taken from reference TRBV19 and TRBJ1-3, reads DGGITQSPKYLFRKEGQNVTLSCEQNLNHDAMYWYRQDPGQGLRLIYYSQIVNDFQKGDIAEGYSVSREKKESFPLTVTSAQKNPTAFYLCASSLTAANAGNTIYFGEGSWLTVV.